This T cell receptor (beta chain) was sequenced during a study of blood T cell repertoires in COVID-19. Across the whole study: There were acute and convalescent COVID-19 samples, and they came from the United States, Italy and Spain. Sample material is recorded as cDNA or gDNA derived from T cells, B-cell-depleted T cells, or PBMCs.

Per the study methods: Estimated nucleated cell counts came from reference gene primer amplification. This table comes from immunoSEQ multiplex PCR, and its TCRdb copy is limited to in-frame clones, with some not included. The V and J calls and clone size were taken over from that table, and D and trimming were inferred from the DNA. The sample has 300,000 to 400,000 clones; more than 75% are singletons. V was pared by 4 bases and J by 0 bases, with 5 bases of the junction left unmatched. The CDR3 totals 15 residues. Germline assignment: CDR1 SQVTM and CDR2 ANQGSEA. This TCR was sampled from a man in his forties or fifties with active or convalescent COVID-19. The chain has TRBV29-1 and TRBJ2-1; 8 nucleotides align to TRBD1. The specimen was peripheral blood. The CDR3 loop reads CSVARGTGSYNEQFF. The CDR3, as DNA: TGCAGCGTTGCGAGGGGGACAGGCTCCTACAATGAGCAGTTCTTC.